A single sample is the source of the 21 T cell receptor beta chains below, sequenced in a study of blood T cell repertoires in COVID-19 (dated by TCRdb to 2018 to 2021). The library was made by the immunoSEQ multiplex PCR assay. In its TCRdb copy, this immuneACCESS table keeps in-frame sequences only and misses some clones. Where compared with another copy, unresolved V genes explain less than half of these, and the others have no known cause. The sample table lists some 74,000 clones, about 82% of them with a count of one. Together, the top ten hold approximately 5% of the sample. The specimen was peripheral blood. Receptors were obtained from a woman older than 75 with active or convalescent COVID-19.

J is TRBJ2-7 and V is TRBV14, with D possibly being TRBD2 (5 bases). V dropped 0 bases and J dropped 3 bases, with 12 bases sitting between them. CDR3 length: 15 amino acids. The germline V gene encodes CDR1 SGHDN and CDR2 FVKESK. CDR3 region: CASSQEGSGNYEQYF. The CDR3, as DNA: TGTGCCAGCAGCCAAGAAGGTTCCGGGAACTACGAGCAGTACTTC.

The V call is TRBV5-6, the J call TRBJ2-3; D gene uncertain. This CDR3 is built from 14 residues. Deletions cut 6 bases from V and 3 bases from J, with 14 bases between. Germline CDR1 and CDR2: SGHDT and YYEEEE. CDR3 DNA: TGTGCCAGCACCTCCTCCCGACTGACAGATACGCAGTATTTT. It encodes CASTSSRLTDTQYF.

The V call is TRBV29-1, the J call TRBJ2-4; 8 bases are shared with TRBD1. Germline CDR1 SQVTM, CDR2 ANQGSEA. Trimming removed 8 bases from V and 1 base from J; junction bases left unmatched: 4. This CDR3 is built from 13 residues. CDR3 sequence reads: CSTRQGAKNIQYF. The CDR3 DNA reads TGCAGCACGAGACAGGGGGCCAAAAACATTCAGTACTTC.

This clone was picked up many times. The chain carries TRBV11-2 and TRBJ2-5, with D hard to call. Germline CDR1 SGHAT, CDR2 FQNNGV. CDR3 length: 11 residues. V was trimmed by 3 bases and J by 7 bases, leaving 6 bases between them. This chain's CDR3 is CASSFYTTQYF. The CDR3 coding sequence is TGTGCCAGCAGCTTTTACACGACCCAGTACTTC.

The rearrangement uses TRBV10-3 and TRBJ1-1; 8 nucleotides match TRBD1. The V and J ends lost 9 bases and 5 bases, in that order; junction bases with no gene match: 11. The CDR3 covers 14 residues. Germline CDR1 reads ENHRY; CDR2 reads SYGVKD. The CDR3 sequence: CAIKLTGAGTEAFF. CDR3 in DNA: TGTGCCATAAAACTGACAGGGGCGGGGACTGAAGCTTTCTTT.

This chain joins TRBV10-2 and TRBJ2-7; TRBD2 aligns across 9 bases. V lost 8 bases, J lost 1 base, and 9 bases stayed unmatched. The germline V gene encodes CDR1 WSHSY and CDR2 SAAADI. The CDR3 spans 15 residues. CDR3 sequence reads: CASLRGLAGSYEQYF. CDR3 coding DNA: TGCGCCAGCCTGAGAGGGCTAGCGGGATCCTACGAGCAGTACTTC.

The gene calls are TRBV2 and TRBJ2-1; the match to TRBD2 covers 13 bases. CDR3 length: 16 residues. Looked up from germline, CDR1 is SNHLY and CDR2 is FYNNEI. V was pared by 6 bases and J by 9 bases, with 11 bases of the junction left unmatched. The CDR3 loop is CASRSVGLAGSSEQFF. Written as DNA, the CDR3 is TGTGCCAGCAGATCAGTGGGACTAGCGGGATCGAGTGAGCAGTTCTTC.

J is TRBJ2-1 and V is TRBV5-6; a weak D match, TRBD2 (6 bases). Germline V gene sequence: CDR1 SGHDT, CDR2 YYEEEE. This CDR3 comprises 14 residues. Trimming took 4 bases from V and 3 from J, leaving 11 bases between them. CDR3 DNA: TGTGCCAGCAGCCTTAAAGCGGGCTACAATGAGCAGTTCTTC. Residues: CASSLKAGYNEQFF.

This clone was observed a few times. CDR3 in amino acids: CAWTGLLNTGELFF. The DNA of the CDR3 is TGTGCCTGGACGGGACTACTTAACACCGGGGAGCTGTTTTTT. V is TRBV30 and J is TRBJ2-2; the match to TRBD2 covers 7 bases. Looked up from germline, CDR1 is GTSNPN and CDR2 is SVGIG (reference sequence). This CDR3 has 14 residues. J lost 2 bases, V lost 4 bases, and 4 bases had no gene match.

The chain joins TRBV19 to TRBJ2-7; TRBD1 might be the D (6 bases). Between the trimmed V and J ends, which lost 6 bases and 7 bases, there was a span of 13 bases. The CDR3 has 12 residues. CDR1 is LNHDA and CDR2 is SQIVND in the germline V gene (reference sequence). The CDR3 reads CASRQGNEEQYF. CDR3 DNA sequence: TGTGCCAGTAGACAGGGTAATGAGGAGCAGTACTTC.

The chain recombines TRBV10-2 with TRBJ1-1, with TRBD1 identical over 7 bases. Trimming at V came to 6 bases and at J to 5 bases, leaving 6 bases not matched to a gene. Per the germline V gene, CDR1 is WSHSY and CDR2 is SAAADI. CDR3 length equals 13 residues. CDR3 sequence: CASSAIQGTEAFF. The DNA of the CDR3 is TGCGCCAGCAGCGCAATACAGGGGACTGAAGCTTTCTTT.

Only a few counts were recorded for this clone. This chain links TRBV27 with TRBJ2-3; D might be TRBD2 (6 bases). The CDR3 consists of 18 residues. V lost 4 bases and J lost 9, with 29 bases in between. CDR1 and CDR2 from the germline V gene are MNHEY and SMNVEV (reference sequence). The CDR3 loop is CASSSHLRGTWVSRTQYF. In DNA form, the CDR3 reads TGTGCCAGCAGTTCCCACCTTCGAGGGACTTGGGTCTCAAGAACGCAGTATTTT.

The chain recombines TRBV7-2 with TRBJ1-1; D call uncertain. V was cut by 3 bases and J by 0 bases, with 8 bases left in between. The CDR3 is 14 amino acids. The germline gives CDR1 SGHTA, CDR2 FQGNSA. The CDR3 protein is CASSFLSLNTEAFF. DNA of the CDR3: TGTGCCAGCAGCTTTCTAAGCCTGAACACTGAAGCTTTCTTT. The whole variable domain, filled in from reference TRBV7-2 and TRBJ1-1, reads GAGVSQSPSNKVTEKGKDVELRCDPISGHTALYWYRQSLGQGLEFLIYFQGNSAPDKSGLPSDRFSAERTGGSVSTLTIQRTQQEDSAVYLCASSFLSLNTEAFFGQGTRLTVV.

The chain recombines TRBV2 with TRBJ2-1, with 8 bases that match TRBD2. CDR3 size: 14 residues. CDR1 and CDR2 from the germline V gene are SNHLY and FYNNEI. The J segment lost 7 bases and the V segment lost 2 bases, leaving 4 bases of the junction unmatched. The DNA of the CDR3 is TGTGCCAGCAGTGAATTAGCGGGAAATAATGAGCAGTTCTTC. Its protein is CASSELAGNNEQFF.

The V call is TRBV4-1, the J call TRBJ2-7, with a possible D match to TRBD2 (6 bases). V shed 5 bases and J shed 3 bases, with 20 bases lying between them. The CDR3 is 16 residues long. From germline, CDR1 is MGHRA and CDR2 YSYEKL. The CDR3 sequence is CASSFRSGTVIYEQYF. CDR3 sequence (DNA): TGCGCCAGCAGCTTTCGTTCCGGGACTGTCATCTACGAGCAGTACTTC.

The rearrangement joins TRBV11-2 to TRBJ2-1; the match to TRBD2 covers 8 bases. The V segment lost 5 bases and the J segment 7 bases; nucleotides outside the gene matches: 10. Germline V gene lookup returns CDR1 SGHAT and CDR2 FQNNGV. The CDR3 is made up of 15 amino acids. CDR3 residues: CASSPSGLETNEQFF. DNA for the CDR3: TGTGCCAGCAGCCCCTCGGGACTAGAGACGAATGAGCAGTTCTTC. Drawing the rest from reference TRBV11-2 and TRBJ2-1, the complete variable domain is EAGVAQSPRYKIIEKRQSVAFWCNPISGHATLYWYQQILGQGPKLLIQFQNNGVVDDSQLPKDRFSAERLKGVDSTLKIQPAKLEDSAVYLCASSPSGLETNEQFFGPGTRLTVL.

This sequence joins TRBV4-2 and TRBJ2-1, with 7 bases fitting TRBD2. This CDR3 contains 14 residues. Germline CDR1 is LGHNA and CDR2 is YNFKEQ. The V gene end was trimmed by 5 bases and the J gene end by 3 bases; junction bases not matched to a gene: 4. The CDR3 spells CASSDPGGYNEQFF. CDR3 bases: TGTGCCAGCAGCGACCCGGGGGGCTACAATGAGCAGTTCTTC.

J is TRBJ2-4 and V is TRBV28, with D possibly TRBD2 on 5 matching bases. There are 14 residues in the CDR3. Between the trimmed V and J ends, which lost 4 bases and 6 bases, there was a span of 13 bases. CDR1 is MDHEN, CDR2 SYDVKM, per germline. The chain's CDR3 is CASSSYGRVNIQYF. The CDR3 DNA sequence: TGTGCCAGCAGTTCTTACGGGCGGGTAAACATTCAGTACTTC.

About this clone itself: At one end, the junction sequence differs from germline, possibly due to a read error. V is TRBV19 and J is TRBJ1-5; 9 bases align to TRBD1. Germline V lookup: CDR1 LNHDA, CDR2 SQIVND (reference sequence). This CDR3 is built from 15 residues. The CDR3 loop reads CASSLDRGIEQPQHF. CDR3 nucleotide sequence: TGTGCCAGTAGTTTAGACAGGGGGATTGAGCAGCCCCAGCATTTT.

This clone has just one count. The V call is TRBV6-5, the J call TRBJ2-7; D unclear. The germline gives CDR1 MNHEY, CDR2 SVGAGI. The CDR3 extends over 14 amino acids. The V and J ends lost 5 bases and 3 bases respectively, with 14 bases between them. The CDR3 here is CASSTGGADYEQYF. In DNA form, the CDR3 reads TGTGCCAGCAGTACGGGTGGTGCTGACTACGAGCAGTACTTC.

The V gene is TRBV19, the J gene TRBJ1-1, with D possibly matching TRBD1 (5 bases). The CDR3 covers 13 residues. Between the trimmed V and J ends, which lost 9 bases and 4 bases, there was a span of 15 bases. CDR1 and CDR2 from the germline V gene are LNHDA and SQIVND (reference sequence). The CDR3 bases are TGTGCCAGCAAATCCAGGGTACTCACTGAAGCTTTCTTT. It specifies CASKSRVLTEAFF.